This T cell receptor (beta chain) is drawn from a study of PD-1 blockade in classical Hodgkin lymphoma. Turning to the study itself: Every 2 weeks, patients got 3 mg/kg intravenous nivolumab. Study results and caveats: Those achieving complete response showed baseline diversity like newly diagnosed patients. A significant rise in TCR diversity by C4D1 was seen for CD4+ but not CD8+ cells.

Germline V gene lookup returns CDR1 MDHEN and CDR2 SYDVKM. This CDR3 is built from 12 residues. The V end was cut by 5 bases, the J end by 2 bases, with 5 bases between. The assay was immunoSEQ multiplex PCR, and TCRdb's table has in-frame clones only and misses some. The sample contains roughly 96,000 clones, 93% of which appear only once. Noted time point: cycle 4 day 1 (C4D1), after less than seven weeks of nivolumab. Exposure to brentuximab vedotin varied, and each patient had relapsed following autologous stem cell transplantation. Best responses were complete response, partial response or progressive disease. As concerns this clone: Its target is not known.

This sequence originates from a human donor with classical Hodgkin lymphoma. Specimen: peripheral blood mononuclear cells (PBMCs), collected before the fourth cycle of nivolumab. The chain has TRBV28 and TRBJ2-3; D is uncertain. CDR3 residues: CASSPSTDTQYF. The CDR3 bases are TGTGCCAGCAGTCCATCCACAGATACGCAGTATTTT.